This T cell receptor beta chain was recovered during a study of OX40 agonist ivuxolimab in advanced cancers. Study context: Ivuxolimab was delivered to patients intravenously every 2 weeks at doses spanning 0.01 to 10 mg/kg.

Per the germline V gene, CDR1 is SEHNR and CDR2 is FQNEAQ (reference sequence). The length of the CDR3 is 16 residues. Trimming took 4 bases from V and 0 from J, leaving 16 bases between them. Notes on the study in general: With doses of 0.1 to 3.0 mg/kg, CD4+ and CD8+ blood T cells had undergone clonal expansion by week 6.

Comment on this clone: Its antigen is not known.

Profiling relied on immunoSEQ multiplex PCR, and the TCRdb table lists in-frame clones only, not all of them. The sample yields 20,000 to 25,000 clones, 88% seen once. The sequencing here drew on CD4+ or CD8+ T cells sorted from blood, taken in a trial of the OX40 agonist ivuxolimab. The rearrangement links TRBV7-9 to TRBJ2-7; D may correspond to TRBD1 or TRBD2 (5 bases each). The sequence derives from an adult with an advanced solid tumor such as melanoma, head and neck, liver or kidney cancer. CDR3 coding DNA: TGTGCCAGCAGCTCCCTCCTTTCGGGGCGCTCCTACGAGCAGTACTTC. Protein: CASSSLLSGRSYEQYF.